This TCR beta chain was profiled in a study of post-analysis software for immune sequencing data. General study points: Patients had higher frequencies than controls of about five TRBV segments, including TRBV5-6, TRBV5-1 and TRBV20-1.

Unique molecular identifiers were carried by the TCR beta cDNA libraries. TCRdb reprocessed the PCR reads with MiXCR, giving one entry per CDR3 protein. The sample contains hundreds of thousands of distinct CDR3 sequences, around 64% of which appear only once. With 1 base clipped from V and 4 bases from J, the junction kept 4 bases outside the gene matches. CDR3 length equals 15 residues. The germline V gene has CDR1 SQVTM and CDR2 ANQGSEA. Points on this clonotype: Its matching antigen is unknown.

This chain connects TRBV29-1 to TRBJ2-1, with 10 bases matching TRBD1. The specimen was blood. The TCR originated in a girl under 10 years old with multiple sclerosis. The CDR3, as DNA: TGCAGCGTTGAAGGAGGGACAGGGGCATACAATGAGCAGTTCTTC. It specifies CSVEGGTGAYNEQFF.